Listed below are T cell receptor beta chains from one sample, sequenced in a study of T-cell reconstitution after alpha-beta-depleted transplantation in children. MiXCR, applied by TCRdb to the PCR reads, yields one record per CDR3 protein. Of 700,000 to 950,000 distinct CDR3 sequences listed, 15% to 20% are singletons. The source was PBMCs, mostly from graft donor cells, collected 360 days after TCRalphabeta/CD19-depleted stem cell transplant. The receptor source for this set is a male patient younger than 18 who had a stem cell transplant for acute lymphoblastic leukemia, so the T cells may come from the graft donor. Both conserved end residues are part of each CDR3. The order of the fields is D gene, clone size, V gene, CDR3 protein. A D gene is named only where the DNA matches it firmly. Clone size appears in some rows only: once, few, many, or a class for an expanded clone.

>-|few|TRBV5-1
CASSLGTWGATLAFF
>-|-|TRBV4-2
CASSQDNTHSGANVLTF
>-|-|TRBV2
CASSGSVQETQYF
>-|-|TRBV2
CASSTQGLGQPQHF
>-|few|TRBV20-1
CSASDLWEQYF
>-|-|TRBV29-1
CSATGPHNEKLFF
>-|few|TRBV7-6
CASSPEQETQYF
>-|-|TRBV29-1
CSAELSSYEQYF
>-|once|TRBV9
CASSAPTGATASGYNEQFF
>-|-|TRBV27
CASRPGGSYEQYF
>-|-|TRBV20-1
CSARGGYSNQPQHF
>TRBD2|-|TRBV15
CATSRKGLLETQYF
>TRBD2|-|TRBV5-1
CASTPGDYTYEQYF
>TRBD1|many|TRBV5-1
CASSLGQVADTQYF
>-|-|TRBV25-1
CAMSPPVVETQYF
>-|few|TRBV7-3
CASSKIHGPPYEQYF
>-|few|TRBV29-1
CSVDTGRNTEAFF
>-|few|TRBV11-2
CASSLIGTPYNEQFF
>TRBD2|many|TRBV11-2
CASSLQSGSRVETQYF
>TRBD1|-|TRBV29-1
CSVPGGGGTEAFF
>TRBD1|few|TRBV6-6
CASKGQQNIQYF
>-|few|TRBV3-1
CASSQYKLWDEQFF
>-|-|TRBV28
CASSFRFGGQVADYEQYF
>-|few|TRBV7-2
CASSLEPGENTGELFF
>TRBD2|few|TRBV3-1
CASSRLRTSAADTQYF
>-|few|TRBV27
CASSLFGGREPQHF
>TRBD2|few|TRBV5-1
CASSASGLAGSEQFF
>-|few|TRBV5-1
CASRGYANTGELFF
>-|few|TRBV7-6
CASSLDSSSIQYF
>TRBD1|few|TRBV5-1
CASSWGMRGPSFYTGELFF
>-|-|TRBV25-1
CASSDRGITGELFF
>-|many|TRBV12-3/TRBV12-4
CASSFTGVVETQYF
>-|few|TRBV18
CASSPLTSLSYEQYF
>-|many|TRBV12-3/TRBV12-4
CASSYHRIPDYGYTF
>-|few|TRBV6-6
CASQRAGNTIYF
>-|-|TRBV5-1
CASSFGQTNTEAFF
>-|-|TRBV7-9
CASSLVQGLSEAFF
>TRBD2|many|TRBV12-3/TRBV12-4
CASSRLAGAYNEQFF
>TRBD2|once|TRBV5-1
CASSSRLAGDWYTQCF
>-|-|TRBV6-2/TRBV6-3
CASSSPLENIQYF
>-|-|TRBV18
CASSPKAGTDTQYF
>TRBD2|-|TRBV9
CASSDPRSGRARNEQFF
>-|few|TRBV27
CASSLTGVPYEQYF
>TRBD2|few|TRBV29-1
CSVAGGRSNEQFF
>TRBD2|-|TRBV19
CASTKREQINEQFF
>-|-|TRBV7-9
CASNRALTGANVLTF
>TRBD2|few|TRBV19
CASSPEGLAIAGTKNIQYF
>-|-|TRBV12-3/TRBV12-4
CASSTTNRDTEAFF
>-|few|TRBV5-1
CASSWTVDEQYF
>TRBD2|-|TRBV7-3
CASSSTGLAGITGELFF
>TRBD1|few|TRBV11-3
CASSRGQGSSTDTQYF
>-|many|TRBV5-1
CASSLAEGLGTGELFF
>-|few|TRBV12-3/TRBV12-4
CASSQLFHLSYNEQFF
>-|-|TRBV27
CASSPVAAPGETQYF